The 27 T cell receptor beta chains presented below share a single source sample, sequenced in a study of blood T cell repertoires in COVID-19. The data were produced by immunoSEQ multiplex PCR, yet TCRdb's version contains in-frame clones alone and is incomplete. The table lists 150,000 to 200,000 clones, over 75% of them singletons. Sample: PBMCs or T cells enriched from blood (not recorded which). These receptors were taken from a woman between 18 and 29 years old who had recovered from COVID-19.

This chain links TRBV6-5 with TRBJ2-7; 8 bases map to TRBD1. In germline, CDR1 is MNHEY, CDR2 SVGAGI. V lost 5 bases and J lost 2; bases outside the gene matches: 5. The CDR3 is made up of 14 amino acids. CDR3 nucleotide sequence: TGTGCCAGCAGTCTAGGACAGGGTGCCTACGAGCAGTACTTC. Its protein product is CASSLGQGAYEQYF.

This chain connects TRBV6-5 to TRBJ1-2; 7 bases fit TRBD1. CDR3 length: 12 amino acids. The germline CDR1 and CDR2 sequences are MNHEY and SVGAGI. V shed 5 bases, J shed 8 bases, and the junction held 5 bases outside the gene matches. The CDR3 here is CASSRGQGGYTF. The CDR3 DNA is TGTGCCAGCAGTAGGGGGCAGGGGGGCTACACCTTC.

CDR3 sequence: CASSEGGNQETQYF. The CDR3 DNA is TGTGCCAGCAGTGAAGGAGGGAACCAAGAGACCCAGTACTTC. V is TRBV25-1 and J is TRBJ2-5, with D perhaps TRBD2 (6 bases). The CDR3 is 14 residues long. The germline V and J ends were trimmed by 2 bases and 0 bases, with 7 bases remaining between them. CDR1 and CDR2 (germline): MGHDK, SYGVNS.

This chain uses TRBV9 with TRBJ2-7, with 11 bases fitting TRBD1. The V segment lost 7 bases and the J segment 8 bases; nucleotides outside the gene matches: 11. Germline-derived CDR1 and CDR2 are SGDLS and YYNGEE. CDR3 length equals 14 residues. In DNA, the CDR3 is TGTGCCAGCTCCTCCGGGACAGGGGGAGTGAAGCAGTACTTC. The encoded protein is CASSSGTGGVKQYF.

This rearrangement joins TRBV5-1 to TRBJ1-3; D is ambiguous. V was shortened by 0 bases and J by 4 bases, with 14 bases between the two germline ends. This CDR3 region has 16 residues. Germline values: CDR1 SGHRS, CDR2 YFSETQ. In DNA, the CDR3 is TGCGCCAGCAGCTTGGGGGCCCCTGGTACAGGAAACACCATATATTTT. Translated, it gives CASSLGAPGTGNTIYF.

This clone was counted a single time. The chain uses TRBV27 and TRBJ1-2; maybe TRBD1 (6 bases). Trimming shortened V by 3 bases and J by 1 base, and 12 bases separated the two germline ends. This CDR3 spans 15 amino acids. CDR1 and CDR2 (germline): MNHEY, SMNVEV (reference sequence). CDR3 region: CASSFTRGGNYGYTF. The CDR3 bases are TGTGCCAGCAGTTTTACCAGGGGTGGTAACTATGGCTACACCTTC.

The chain employs TRBV7-2 and TRBJ1-4, with D uncertain. The CDR3 runs 14 residues. Germline CDR1 and CDR2: SGHTA and FQGNSA. V was pared by 2 bases and J by 1 base, with 5 bases between. Written as DNA, the CDR3 is TGTGCCAGCAGCTTAATCGGAACTAATGAAAAACTGTTTTTT. Its protein product is CASSLIGTNEKLFF. Looking up the rest from reference TRBV7-2 and TRBJ1-4 gives the full variable domain: GAGVSQSPSNKVTEKGKDVELRCDPISGHTALYWYRQSLGQGLEFLIYFQGNSAPDKSGLPSDRFSAERTGGSVSTLTIQRTQQEDSAVYLCASSLIGTNEKLFFGSGTQLSVL.

This chain joins TRBV10-2 and TRBJ2-7; no reliable D call. Trimming stripped 5 bases from V and 1 base from J, with 9 bases between. The CDR3 runs to 13 residues. Per the germline V gene, CDR1 is WSHSY and CDR2 is SAAADI. The CDR3 DNA sequence: TGCGCCAGCAGTAGTAGCTTTTCCTACGAGCAGTACTTC. It is translated as CASSSSFSYEQYF.

The chain has TRBV10-3 and TRBJ2-7, with D possibly matching TRBD1 (5 bases). CDR3 length: 14 residues. Trimming took 2 bases from V and 4 from J, leaving 12 bases between them. Germline assignment: CDR1 ENHRY and CDR2 SYGVKD. CDR3 nucleotide sequence: TGTGCCATCAGTGAGACAGGAGAGAGTTACGAGCAGTACTTC. This translates into CAISETGESYEQYF.

J is TRBJ2-7 and V is TRBV7-9; no reliable D call. The CDR3 has 14 amino acids. The V gene's germline CDR1 is SEHNR and CDR2 FQNEAQ (reference sequence). Trimming stripped 1 base from V and 0 bases from J, with 7 bases between. This CDR3 reads CASSLDYNSYEQYF. The DNA of the CDR3 is TGTGCCAGCAGCTTAGACTACAACTCCTACGAGCAGTACTTC. Based on the CDR3 plus reference TRBV7-9 and TRBJ2-7, the full variable domain is DTGVSQNPRHKITKRGQNVTFRCDPISEHNRLYWYRQTLGQGPEFLTYFQNEAQLEKSRLLSDRFSAERPKGSFSTLEIQRTEQGDSAMYLCASSLDYNSYEQYFGPGTRLTVT.

The rearrangement joins TRBV4-2 to TRBJ2-1, with TRBD2 matching 12 bases. Germline CDR1 and CDR2: LGHNA and YNFKEQ. This CDR3 contains 17 residues. The V and J ends lost 3 bases and 5 bases, in that order; junction bases with no gene match: 8. This CDR3 reads CASSHPLAGGFNNEQFF. The CDR3 DNA is TGTGCCAGCAGCCACCCTCTAGCGGGGGGGTTCAACAATGAGCAGTTCTTC.

The chain couples TRBV20-1 to TRBJ2-2; D is undetermined. There are 11 residues in the CDR3. Per the germline V gene, CDR1 is DFQATT and CDR2 is SNEGSKA (reference sequence). Trimming left V 1 base short and J 8 bases short, with 5 bases between. The CDR3 spells CSARVSGELFF. The CDR3 DNA reads as TGCAGTGCTAGAGTCAGTGGGGAGCTGTTTTTT.

The J gene is TRBJ2-2, the V gene TRBV11-3, with D maybe TRBD1 (8 bases). V was clipped by 5 bases and J by 7 bases, with 23 bases between them. Germline-derived CDR1 and CDR2 are SGHNT and YENEEA. CDR3 length: 17 amino acids. The CDR3 sequence: CASSPGGQGKGGGELFF. The CDR3 nucleotides are TGTGCCAGCAGCCCGGGAGGACAGGGAAAAGGGGGCGGGGAGCTGTTTTTT.

The V gene is TRBV5-1, the J gene TRBJ2-1; TRBD2 matches 7 bases. The CDR3 has 17 amino acids. V shed 0 bases, J shed 5 bases, and the junction held 11 bases outside the gene matches. CDR1 is SGHRS, CDR2 YFSETQ, per germline. DNA for the CDR3: TGCGCCAGCAGCTTGGCCGACGGGGGGAGACCAGACAATGAGCAGTTCTTC. Amino acids: CASSLADGGRPDNEQFF. The entire variable domain, with the rest obtained from reference TRBV5-1 and TRBJ2-1, is as follows: KAGVTQTPRYLIKTRGQQVTLSCSPISGHRSVSWYQQTPGQGLQFLFEYFSETQRNKGNFPGRFSGRQFSNSRSEMNVSTLELGDSALYLCASSLADGGRPDNEQFFGPGTRLTVL.

The J gene is TRBJ2-7, the V gene TRBV28; TRBD2 aligns across 10 bases. Germline assignment: CDR1 MDHEN and CDR2 SYDVKM. V was clipped by 7 bases and J by 6 bases; unmatched bases: 12. The CDR3 is 15 amino acids. The CDR3: CASILRSGRGGEQYF. CDR3 DNA sequence: TGTGCCAGCATCCTAAGGAGCGGGAGGGGGGGCGAGCAGTACTTC.

V gene TRBV6-5 combines with J gene TRBJ1-2, with no clear D. The V gene lost 0 bases and the J gene lost 2 bases, with 7 bases spanning the gap. Germline-derived CDR1 and CDR2 are MNHEY and SVGAGI. The CDR3 is made up of 14 amino acids. In nucleotides, the CDR3 is TGTGCCAGCAGTTACTCGCGCGGGAACTATGGCTACACCTTC. It is translated as CASSYSRGNYGYTF.

V gene TRBV5-8 combines with J gene TRBJ2-5, with D possibly matching TRBD2 (6 bases). Trimming shortened V by 3 bases and J by 2 bases, and 8 bases separated the two germline ends. This CDR3 region has 13 residues. CDR1 is SGHTS, CDR2 YDEGEE, per germline. The CDR3 DNA follows: TGTGCCAGCAGCTGGGACTTTCAAGAGACCCAGTACTTC. Protein sequence: CASSWDFQETQYF.

The chain is built from TRBV18 and TRBJ1-5; TRBD1 might be the D (5 bases). V was clipped by 3 bases and J by 4 bases, with 10 bases between them. Germline V gene data show CDR1 as KGHSH and CDR2 as LQKENI. The CDR3 runs 14 residues. The CDR3 DNA sequence: TGTGCCAGCTCACCCAATCGGGGGAATCAGCCCCAGCATTTT. This sequence encodes CASSPNRGNQPQHF.

The chain combines TRBV11-2 with TRBJ1-3; unclear D gene. CDR3 size: 14 residues. Looked up from germline, CDR1 is SGHAT and CDR2 is FQNNGV. V was shortened by 3 bases and J by 4 bases, with 10 bases between the two germline ends. Written as DNA, the CDR3 is TGTGCCAGCAGCTTGATACAGTTCGGAAACACCATATATTTT. Amino acid sequence: CASSLIQFGNTIYF. The full variable domain, its missing parts supplied by reference TRBV11-2 and TRBJ1-3, is EAGVAQSPRYKIIEKRQSVAFWCNPISGHATLYWYQQILGQGPKLLIQFQNNGVVDDSQLPKDRFSAERLKGVDSTLKIQPAKLEDSAVYLCASSLIQFGNTIYFGEGSWLTVV.

This chain joins TRBV18 and TRBJ1-2; 8 bases are shared with TRBD1. Per germline, CDR1 KGHSH and CDR2 LQKENI. The V gene end was trimmed by 3 bases and the J gene end by 4 bases; junction bases not matched to a gene: 16. This CDR3 comprises 18 residues. CDR3 DNA: TGTGCCAGCTCACCCACGACACTTGGACAGGGATCCTTCTATGGCTACACCTTC. Its protein is CASSPTTLGQGSFYGYTF. The full variable domain, in which reference TRBV18 and TRBJ1-2 provide the parts outside the CDR3, is NAGVMQNPRHLVRRRGQEARLRCSPMKGHSHVYWYRQLPEEGLKFMVYLQKENIIDESGMPKERFSAEFPKEGPSILRIQQVVRGDSAAYFCASSPTTLGQGSFYGYTFGSGTRLTVV.

This rearrangement joins TRBV11-2 to TRBJ2-7; perhaps TRBD1 as D (5 bases). CDR3 length equals 16 residues. The ends were cut back, 5 bases at V and 0 bases at J, with 17 bases in the middle. CDR1 and CDR2 from the germline V gene are SGHAT and FQNNGV. The CDR3 coding sequence is TGTGCCAGCAGCCCATCACAGGTGGTGAGCTCCTACGAGCAGTACTTC. Amino acids: CASSPSQVVSSYEQYF.

The chain links TRBV2 to TRBJ1-2, with unresolved D. The ends were cut back, 7 bases at V and 1 base at J, with 13 bases in the middle. CDR3 length equals 14 residues. From germline, CDR1 is SNHLY and CDR2 FYNNEI. CDR3: CASIPGSYNYGYTF. CDR3 in DNA: TGTGCCAGCATTCCGGGATCGTATAACTATGGCTACACCTTC.

The CDR3 loop is CAFGGDTGELFF. DNA for the CDR3: TGTGCATTCGGGGGGGATACCGGGGAGCTGTTTTTT. The chain is built from TRBV6-5 and TRBJ2-2; 8 positions agree with TRBD2. Per germline, CDR1 MNHEY and CDR2 SVGAGI. The CDR3 runs 12 residues.

The V and J genes are TRBV28 and TRBJ1-1; 11 nucleotides line up with TRBD1. The germline CDR1 and CDR2 sequences are MDHEN and SYDVKM. CDR3 length: 16 amino acids. Trimming removed 6 bases from V and 6 bases from J; junction bases left unmatched: 12. CDR3 amino acids: CASSPPAGQGASEAFF. For the CDR3, the DNA is TGTGCCAGCAGCCCACCGGCCGGACAGGGGGCTTCTGAAGCTTTCTTT.

For the CDR3, the DNA is TGCAGCCTCAACAGGGGTATGCCAGATACGCAGTATTTT. This gives the protein CSLNRGMPDTQYF. This chain uses TRBV29-1 with TRBJ2-3; TRBD1 agrees at 7 bases. Trimming cost V 8 bases and J 4 bases; bases outside gene matches: 9. There are 13 residues in the CDR3. Germline lookup yields CDR1 SQVTM and CDR2 ANQGSEA.

The rearrangement uses TRBV30 and TRBJ1-4; D unresolved. Germline V gives CDR1 GTSNPN, CDR2 SVGIG (reference sequence). V gave up 0 bases and J gave up 3 bases, with 11 bases separating them. This CDR3 is built from 15 residues. The CDR3 loop is CAWSVGLGANEKLFF. CDR3 DNA sequence: TGTGCCTGGAGTGTGGGATTGGGAGCTAATGAAAAACTGTTTTTT. Looking up the rest from reference TRBV30 and TRBJ1-4 gives the full variable domain: SQTIHQWPATLVQPVGSPLSLECTVEGTSNPNLYWYRQAAGRGLQLLFYSVGIGQISSEVPQNLSASRPQDRQFILSSKKLLLSDSGFYLCAWSVGLGANEKLFFGSGTQLSVL.

This rearrangement joins TRBV6-5 to TRBJ2-2; perhaps TRBD1 as D (5 bases). V shed 7 bases and J shed 4 bases, with 13 bases lying between them. The CDR3 extends over 14 amino acids. Germline CDR1 reads MNHEY; CDR2 reads SVGAGI. CDR3 loop: CASNHLQGTGELFF. The DNA for the CDR3 is TGTGCCAGCAATCACCTTCAGGGCACCGGGGAGCTGTTTTTT.